This is a list of T cell receptor beta chains from one sample in a study of shared clonotypes between healthy human individuals. The method was immunoSEQ multiplex PCR; TCRdb's version includes in-frame clones alone and lacks a portion of them. The sample holds 850,000 to 1,100,000 clones, 70% to 80% seen once. The sample consisted of memory CD4+ T cells from PBMCs. The receptors here all came from a man younger than 30 in good health. Some clones in this sample may be carry-over from other donors' samples. Both conserved end residues are part of each CDR3. D genes are given only for firm matches. Not every row has a clone size; where given, it reads once, few, many or a size class.

>-|TRBV19|-|TRBJ1-4
TGTGCCAGTAGTATTGAAGCAACTAATGAAAAACTGTTTTTT
CASSIEATNEKLFF
>TRBD2|TRBV29-1|-|TRBJ2-1
TGCAGCGTTGACGTGGCGGGACATAGCGGGAGTTACAATGAGCAGTTCTTC
CSVDVAGHSGSYNEQFF
>-|TRBV6-1|-|TRBJ1-5
TGTGCCACCGGGGGAATTCAGCCCCAGCATTTT
CATGGIQPQHF
>TRBD1|TRBV5-1|-|TRBJ2-6
TGCGCCAGCAGCGTAGGTTCGGGACAGGGTACTGGGGCCAACGTCCTGACTTTC
CASSVGSGQGTGANVLTF
>TRBD1|TRBV2|once|TRBJ1-2
TGTGCCAGCACTAGCTACAGGGGCGGGGGCTACACCTTC
CASTSYRGGGYTF
>TRBD2|TRBV9|-|TRBJ2-5
TGTGCCAGCAGCCTAGACACTAGCGGGCAAGAGACCCAGTACTTC
CASSLDTSGQETQYF
>TRBD2|TRBV28|-|TRBJ2-3
TGTGCCAGCAATACGGGGGGAGATACGCAGTATTTT
CASNTGGDTQYF
>TRBD1|TRBV28|-|TRBJ1-5
TGTGCCAGTAAAGATACAGGGGGGAGCAATCAGCCCCAGCATTTT
CASKDTGGSNQPQHF
>-|TRBV4-1|-|TRBJ1-3
TGCGCCAGCAGCCAAGATATAACAGCCGGAAACACCATATATTTT
CASSQDITAGNTIYF
>-|TRBV20-1|-|TRBJ1-2
TGCAGTGCTCCATTATATGGCTACACCTTC
CSAPLYGYTF
>-|TRBV25-1|-|TRBJ1-1
TGTGCCAGCAGTGATCGGGGCGGTACTGAAGCTTTCTTT
CASSDRGGTEAFF
>TRBD2|TRBV7-2|-|TRBJ2-7
TGTGCCAGCAGCTTAGATGCGACTAGCCGCTCCTACGAGCAGTACTTC
CASSLDATSRSYEQYF
>-|TRBV5-1|once|TRBJ1-2
TGCGCCAGCAGCCCGGACGGTAACTATGGCTACACCTTC
CASSPDGNYGYTF
>TRBD1|TRBV18|few|TRBJ2-7
TGTGCCAGCTCACCAACCGGGACAGGTAAATACGAGCAGTACTTC
CASSPTGTGKYEQYF
>TRBD1|TRBV7-2|-|TRBJ2-7
TGTGCCAGCAGCCCGACAGGGGGCTCGCGACCCTACTACGAGCAGTACTTC
CASSPTGGSRPYYEQYF
>TRBD1|TRBV18|-|TRBJ1-5
TGTGCCAGCTCACTCGCGACAGGGGGGGCTCAGCCCCAGCATTTT
CASSLATGGAQPQHF
>TRBD1|TRBV5-1|many|TRBJ2-7
TGCGCCAGCAGCCTAGGGACAGGTCACCTTTACGAGCAGTACTTC
CASSLGTGHLYEQYF
>-|TRBV6-6|few|TRBJ1-5
TGTGCCAGCAACAGGGTTGACAATCAGCCCCAGCATTTT
CASNRVDNQPQHF
>-|TRBV5-4|few|TRBJ1-1
TGTGCCAGCAGCTTACAGGCGAGGACTGAAGCTTTCTTT
CASSLQARTEAFF
>TRBD2|TRBV7-9|-|TRBJ2-3
TGTGCCAGCAGCCAAGCGGGAGGAGGCACGCAGTATTTT
CASSQAGGGTQYF
>TRBD2|TRBV27|-|TRBJ2-7
TGTGCCAGCAGACCTCTCGTGACTAGCTCCTTCTACGAGCAGTACTTC
CASRPLVTSSFYEQYF
>-|TRBV27|-|TRBJ2-3
TGTGCCAGCAGTCCCCTGGGGGCAGATACGCAGTATTTT
CASSPLGADTQYF
>-|TRBV6-6|few|TRBJ1-1
TGTGCCAGCAGTAGCGCAGAGCTGAACACTGAAGCTTTCTTT
CASSSAELNTEAFF
>-|TRBV21-1|-|TRBJ2-7
TGTGCCAGCAGCAAAGTCCCTAGCGGGAGCTACGAGCAGTACTTC
CASSKVPSGSYEQYF
>-|TRBV6-1|-|TRBJ2-6
TGTGCCAGCAGTGAAGGGGGGGCGAGCTCTGGGGCCAACGTCCTGACTTTC
CASSEGGASSGANVLTF
>TRBD2|TRBV9|-|TRBJ2-3
TGTGCCAGCAGCGTCTCCACTAGCGGGAGGGCCGAAGATACGCAGTATTTT
CASSVSTSGRAEDTQYF
>-|TRBV20-1|-|TRBJ1-2
TGCAGTGCTAGAGGTGAACCTGGCTACACCTTC
CSARGEPGYTF
>-|TRBV30|-|TRBJ2-3
TGTGCCCACGATAGGGCAGGACCGTATAGCACAGATACGCAGTATTTT
CAHDRAGPYSTDTQYF
>-|TRBV30|-|TRBJ2-7
TGTGCCTGGAGTGCTGACCCTAGGGGCGAGCAGTACTTC
CAWSADPRGEQYF
>-|TRBV28|-|TRBJ1-5
TGTGCCAGCACCGACGGCGGGAATCAGCCCCAGCATTTT
CASTDGGNQPQHF
>-|TRBV6-6|-|TRBJ1-2
TGTGCCAGCAGGTCTGGGCAGGGGCATGGCTACACCTTC
CASRSGQGHGYTF
>-|TRBV29-1|-|TRBJ1-1
TGCAGCGCACAGGGTAATGTGGGAGACACTGAAGCTTTCTTT
CSAQGNVGDTEAFF
>TRBD1|TRBV18|-|TRBJ2-3
TGTGCCAGCTCAACGCAGGGGGCGGACACAGATACGCAGTATTTT
CASSTQGADTDTQYF
>-|TRBV11-2|-|TRBJ2-2
TGTGCCAGCAGCTTAACGGGCTCCACCGGGGAGCTGTTTTTT
CASSLTGSTGELFF
>TRBD1|TRBV27|-|TRBJ1-2
TGTGCCAGCAGTTGGACAGGTCAGGCCTATGGCTACACCTTC
CASSWTGQAYGYTF